These T cell receptor beta chains were read from a single sample in a study of response to subunit inactivated influenza vaccine. TCRdb called the RT-PCR reads again in MiXCR, with one record for every CDR3 protein. This sample has 600,000 to 850,000 distinct CDR3 sequences, with 14% found just once. The sample here was PBMCs from blood, taken around two weeks before vaccination. Every receptor here comes from a man in his fifties who received an inactivated influenza vaccine. The CDR3 runs from the conserved cysteine through the conserved F or W. Each record gives: V gene, clone size, J gene, CDR3 length, D gene, CDR3 DNA, CDR3 protein. A D gene is named only where the DNA matches it firmly. Size tells how often a clone was seen (once, few, many) or the class of an expanded clone, and some rows leave it out.

V gene: TRBV2
clone size: .
J gene: TRBJ2-7
CDR3 length: 15
D gene: TRBD2
CDR3 DNA: TGTGCCAGCAGTGAAGTTATAGCGGGAATCTACGAGCAGTACTTC
CDR3 protein: CASSEVIAGIYEQYF

V gene: TRBV20-1
clone size: .
J gene: TRBJ1-5
CDR3 length: 13
D gene: .
CDR3 DNA: TGCAGTGCTAGCCGCACCGCCGGGCAGCCCCAGCATTTT
CDR3 protein: CSASRTAGQPQHF

V gene: TRBV12-3/TRBV12-4
clone size: .
J gene: TRBJ1-1
CDR3 length: 14
D gene: TRBD1
CDR3 DNA: TGTGCCAGCACCAAGACAGGGAGTAACACTGAAGCTTTCTTT
CDR3 protein: CASTKTGSNTEAFF

V gene: TRBV24-1
clone size: .
J gene: TRBJ2-1
CDR3 length: 16
D gene: TRBD2
CDR3 DNA: TGTGCCACCAGTGCCGCAGAAGCGGGGGACCTCAATGAGCAGTTCTTC
CDR3 protein: CATSAAEAGDLNEQFF

V gene: TRBV7-9
clone size: .
J gene: TRBJ1-1
CDR3 length: 12
D gene: .
CDR3 DNA: TGTGCCAGCAGCTACCTCTGGGGGGAAGCTTTCTTT
CDR3 protein: CASSYLWGEAFF

V gene: TRBV7-2
clone size: .
J gene: TRBJ1-2
CDR3 length: 14
D gene: .
CDR3 DNA: TGTGCCAGCAGACCCCGCGGGGGTCTCCATGGCTACACCTTC
CDR3 protein: CASRPRGGLHGYTF

V gene: TRBV7-9
clone size: many
J gene: TRBJ2-5
CDR3 length: 14
D gene: .
CDR3 DNA: TGTGCCAGCAGCCTCAGGGGAGTAGGAGAGACCCAGTACTTC
CDR3 protein: CASSLRGVGETQYF

V gene: TRBV9
clone size: few
J gene: TRBJ1-2
CDR3 length: 15
D gene: TRBD1
CDR3 DNA: TGTGCCAGCAGCGCACGGCCGGGACAGGGGTATGGCTACACCTTC
CDR3 protein: CASSARPGQGYGYTF

V gene: TRBV11-1
clone size: many
J gene: TRBJ2-3
CDR3 length: 21
D gene: TRBD2
CDR3 DNA: TGTGCCAGCAGCTTATCCGTGTGGATCAAGGGACTAGCGGGAGGAACAGATACGCAGTATTTT
CDR3 protein: CASSLSVWIKGLAGGTDTQYF

V gene: TRBV4-1
clone size: .
J gene: TRBJ2-7
CDR3 length: 16
D gene: .
CDR3 DNA: TGCGCCAGCAGCCAAGAATACCCCGGGATCTCCTACGAGCAGTACTTC
CDR3 protein: CASSQEYPGISYEQYF

V gene: TRBV23-1
clone size: few
J gene: TRBJ1-1
CDR3 length: 17
D gene: TRBD1
CDR3 DNA: TGCGCCAGCAACCGACCGTGGACAGGGCTTAAGGGCACTGAAGCTTTCTTT
CDR3 protein: CASNRPWTGLKGTEAFF